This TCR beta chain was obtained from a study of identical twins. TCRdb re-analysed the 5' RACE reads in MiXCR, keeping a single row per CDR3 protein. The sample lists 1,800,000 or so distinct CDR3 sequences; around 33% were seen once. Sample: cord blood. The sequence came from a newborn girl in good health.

CDR3 amino acids: CSAPGLAGGRYTGELFF. CDR3 nucleotide sequence: TGCAGTGCCCCTGGACTAGCGGGGGGGCGGTACACCGGGGAGCTGTTTTTT. This chain joins TRBV20-1 and TRBJ2-2, with 15 nucleotides matching TRBD2. CDR3 length: 17 residues. Losses at the gene ends were 6 bases for V and 3 bases for J; bases not matched to a gene: 8. CDR1 is DFQATT and CDR2 is SNEGSKA in the germline V gene (reference sequence).